The sequence of this T cell receptor beta chain was determined in a study of blood T cells in healthy people across ages. General study points: Without sorted subsets, naive and antigen-experienced compartments could not be conclusively compared.

Then a second PCR, running roughly 7 to 11 cycles, was carried out with a sample-barcoded 5' primer and a J-beta primer mix. MiXCR, run by TCRdb on the 5' RACE reads, gives a single entry per CDR3 protein. This sample has about 1.4 million distinct CDR3 sequences, with approximately 59% found just once. CDR1 SQVTM and CDR2 ANQGSEA come from the germline V gene. V was shortened by 8 bases and J by 5 bases, with 7 bases between the two germline ends. The CDR3 consists of 10 residues. As concerns this clonotype: Antigen: not known.

Every donor gave approximately 10 milliliters of peripheral blood. They isolated at least 6.5 million PBMCs from each sample. The specimen was blood. This receptor was identified in a man aged 18 to 29 in good health. The chain joins TRBV29-1 to TRBJ2-1; no definite D call. CDR3 nucleotide sequence: TGCAGCATATGGGACAATGAGCAGTTCTTC. It translates to CSIWDNEQFF.